The rows below give T cell receptor beta chains drawn from one sample of a study of T cell responses to AZD1222 COVID-19 vaccine. The repertoire was sequenced with immunoSEQ multiplex PCR; TCRdb's copy has only in-frame clones and lacks some. The sample has 130,000 to 150,000 clones; over 75% are singletons. Sequences were derived from peripheral blood, sampled 28 days after the second dose of the MenACWY control vaccine. The receptors shown here come from an adult who received the MenACWY meningococcal vaccine as a control. Both conserved end residues are part of each CDR3. Fields, in order: D gene, clone size, J gene, CDR3 length, V gene, CDR3 protein, CDR3 DNA. D genes are given only for firm matches. Clone size is stated in some rows and not others, as once, few, many or a class when expanded.

- - TRBJ2-1 12 TRBV6-2/TRBV6-3 CASSYSGLEKFF TGTGCCAGCAGTTACTCGGGACTTGAAAAGTTCTTC
- - TRBJ2-1 15 TRBV5-4 CASSRDRQAGAEQFF TGTGCCAGCAGCCGGGACCGTCAGGCGGGTGCTGAGCAGTTCTTC
- - TRBJ2-7 15 TRBV4-3 CASSRSRDLPYEQYF TGCGCCAGCAGCCGGTCCCGGGACTTGCCCTACGAGCAGTACTTC
TRBD1 - TRBJ2-1 15 TRBV19 CASRSRDRVNNEQFF TGTGCCAGTAGAAGCCGGGACAGGGTCAACAATGAGCAGTTCTTC
- - TRBJ1-1 11 TRBV2 CASKENTEAFF TGTGCCAGCAAGGAGAACACTGAAGCTTTCTTT
- few TRBJ1-2 13 TRBV6-5 CASSYTGFDGYTF TGTGCCAGCAGTTACACGGGGTTCGACGGCTACACCTTC
TRBD2 - TRBJ2-2 16 TRBV7-2 CASSSNGGFNTGELFF TGTGCCAGCAGCTCGAACGGGGGGTTCAACACCGGGGAGCTGTTTTTT
- - TRBJ1-6 15 TRBV7-3 CASSLSRSASSPLHF TGTGCCAGCAGCTTATCCAGGTCCGCGAGTTCACCCCTCCACTTT
TRBD2 - TRBJ2-1 13 TRBV10-3 CASSGRGFNEQFF TGTGCCTCAAGCGGGAGAGGGTTCAATGAGCAGTTCTTC
- - TRBJ2-2 15 TRBV7-2 CASSLNSGGTGELFF TGTGCCAGCAGCTTAAACAGCGGTGGCACCGGGGAGCTGTTTTTT
- - TRBJ1-3 14 TRBV5-1 CASSPDTSGNTIYF TGCGCCAGCAGTCCCGACACGTCTGGAAACACCATATATTTT
- - TRBJ1-5 15 TRBV3-1/TRBV3-2 CASSQDLRTNQPQHF TGTGCCAGCAGCCAAGATTTGAGAACGAATCAGCCCCAGCATTTT
- - TRBJ1-6 16 TRBV6-2/TRBV6-3 CASSFSHPSYNSPLHF TGTGCCAGCAGTTTCAGCCATCCCTCCTATAATTCACCCCTCCACTTT
- - TRBJ1-1 12 TRBV12-3/TRBV12-4 CASRRQETEAFF TGTGCCAGCAGGAGACAGGAGACTGAAGCTTTCTTT
- - TRBJ1-2 12 TRBV24-1 CATSVDLGGYTF TGTGCCACCAGTGTCGACCTTGGTGGCTACACCTTC
TRBD1 few TRBJ1-3 15 TRBV7-9 CASSLDRGSGNTIYF TGTGCCAGCAGCTTAGACAGGGGCTCTGGAAACACCATATATTTT
- - TRBJ2-1 12 TRBV11-1 CASGSGLNEQFF TGTGCCAGCGGTTCGGGCTTGAATGAGCAGTTCTTC
- - TRBJ2-5 14 TRBV11-1 CASSTGGGKETQYF TGTGCCAGCAGCACCGGAGGGGGCAAGGAGACCCAGTACTTC
- few TRBJ1-5 13 TRBV3-1/TRBV3-2 CASSQDLSQPQHF TGTGCCAGCAGCCAAGACTTATCCCAGCCCCAGCATTTT
- few TRBJ1-4 16 TRBV19 CASMGGLGVGNEKLFF TGTGCCAGTATGGGGGGTCTTGGAGTGGGAAATGAAAAACTGTTTTTT
- - TRBJ1-4 16 TRBV6-5 CASSLGTLATNEKLFF TGTGCCAGCAGTTTGGGGACTCTAGCAACTAATGAAAAACTGTTTTTT
- - TRBJ2-7 10 TRBV9 CASSDLEQYF TGTGCCAGCAGCGACCTAGAGCAGTACTTC
- - TRBJ2-1 15 TRBV7-9 CASSWVPSRYNEQFF TGTGCCAGCAGCTGGGTCCCTAGCCGCTACAATGAGCAGTTCTTC
- - TRBJ1-1 12 TRBV30 CAWRGTNTEAFF TGTGCCTGGAGGGGGACAAACACTGAAGCTTTCTTT
- - TRBJ1-2 13 TRBV3-1/TRBV3-2 CASSHSGGDGYTF TGTGCCAGCAGCCATTCTGGGGGCGATGGCTACACCTTC
- - TRBJ2-4 12 TRBV6-1 CASSEVSDTQYF TGTGCCAGCAGTGAAGTATCCGACACTCAGTACTTC
- - TRBJ1-5 14 TRBV6-2/TRBV6-3 CASSRGTDNQPQHF TGTGCCAGCAGCCGCGGGACGGACAATCAGCCCCAGCATTTT
- - TRBJ1-5 11 TRBV20-1 CSASQGLLQHF TGCAGTGCGTCTCAGGGTCTTCTCCAGCATTTT
TRBD1 - TRBJ2-3 14 TRBV6-5 CASSSGQGLKSQYF TGTGCCAGCAGTTCGGGACAGGGGTTAAAGTCGCAGTATTTT
TRBD1 - TRBJ1-1 14 TRBV6-5 CASSYDRGNTEAFF TGTGCCAGCAGTTACGACAGGGGAAACACTGAAGCTTTCTTT
- - TRBJ1-5 13 TRBV18 CASSPGSGWPQHF TGTGCCAGCTCACCAGGTTCAGGGTGGCCCCAGCATTTT
- - TRBJ1-2 14 TRBV29-1 CSVEEQILRNGYTF TGCAGCGTTGAAGAACAGATACTTAGAAATGGCTACACCTTC
- - TRBJ1-4 19 TRBV3-1/TRBV3-2 CASSQSSGTPGDTNEKLFF TGTGCCAGCAGCCAATCCTCAGGAACTCCAGGGGATACTAATGAAAAACTGTTTTTT
- - TRBJ1-2 13 TRBV29-1 CSVEKGIGYGYTF TGCAGCGTTGAAAAGGGCATAGGCTATGGCTACACCTTC
- - TRBJ1-2 14 TRBV7-2 CASSLAPYNYGYTF TGTGCCAGCAGCTTAGCGCCATATAACTATGGCTACACCTTC
- - TRBJ1-1 16 TRBV7-9 CASSFSGSWRDTEAFF TGTGCCAGCAGCTTTTCGGGGAGCTGGAGGGACACTGAAGCTTTCTTT
- - TRBJ2-1 13 TRBV28 CASNPPHYNEQFF TGTGCCAGCAACCCTCCCCATTACAATGAGCAGTTCTTC
- - TRBJ1-5 14 TRBV7-8 CASSLEVTYQPQHF TGTGCCAGCAGCTTAGAGGTCACCTATCAGCCCCAGCATTTT
TRBD1 - TRBJ1-2 13 TRBV5-1 CASGTGDTNGYTF TGCGCCAGCGGCACAGGGGACACCAATGGCTACACCTTC
- - TRBJ1-6 13 TRBV6-4 CASSSEQGSPLHF TGTGCCAGCAGTTCAGAACAGGGTTCACCCCTCCACTTT
TRBD1 - TRBJ1-2 15 TRBV2 CASSEPPGQGQGYTF TGTGCCAGCAGTGAACCGCCGGGACAGGGCCAGGGCTACACCTTC
- - TRBJ1-2 13 TRBV20-1 CSASSNPPYGYTF TGCAGTGCTAGTTCCAACCCCCCCTATGGCTACACCTTC
- - TRBJ1-2 15 TRBV9 CASSVGLGREYGYTF TGTGCCAGCAGCGTAGGTCTGGGACGGGAATATGGCTACACCTTC
TRBD1 - TRBJ2-5 13 TRBV11-2 CASSLVRGETQYF TGTGCCAGCAGCTTAGTCAGGGGGGAGACCCAGTACTTC
TRBD1 - TRBJ2-7 14 TRBV4-2 CASSQPTGDYEQYF TGTGCCAGCAGCCAACCGACAGGGGATTACGAGCAGTACTTC
TRBD1 - TRBJ1-2 14 TRBV25-1 CASSGKTGVYGYTF TGTGCCAGCAGTGGAAAGACAGGGGTCTATGGCTACACCTTC
- - TRBJ1-5 13 TRBV2 CASTSERGSPQHF TGTGCCAGCACCTCAGAGAGGGGATCACCCCAGCATTTT
TRBD1 - TRBJ1-5 18 TRBV25-1 CARKPQDRGLGSNQPQHF TGTGCCAGAAAACCCCAGGACAGGGGGCTCGGAAGCAATCAGCCCCAGCATTTT
- - TRBJ1-5 17 TRBV4-1 CASSLTPSSYSNQPQHF TGCGCCAGCAGCCTTACTCCGAGCAGTTATAGCAATCAGCCCCAGCATTTT
TRBD1 - TRBJ1-6 17 TRBV5-4 CASSSDRRSSYNSPLHF TGTGCCAGCAGCTCGGACAGGAGGAGCTCCTATAATTCACCCCTCCACTTT
- few TRBJ1-1 14 TRBV18 CASSRAGLDTEAFF TGTGCCAGCTCACGGGCAGGGCTCGACACTGAAGCTTTCTTT
TRBD1 - TRBJ1-5 20 TRBV4-2 CASSQRTTGTGAYSNQPQHF TGTGCCAGCAGCCAAAGGACGACCGGGACAGGGGCATATAGCAATCAGCCCCAGCATTTT
- - TRBJ2-7 17 TRBV7-9 CASTPPGQGRGTYEQYF TGTGCCAGCACCCCCCCGGGCCAGGGGAGGGGGACCTACGAGCAGTACTTC
TRBD2 - TRBJ2-1 15 TRBV20-1 CSASGRGSRNNEQFF TGCAGTGCTAGTGGTCGCGGGAGCCGGAACAATGAGCAGTTCTTC